The rows below give T cell receptor beta chains drawn from one sample of a study of cytotoxic CD8 clonotypes in ibrutinib-treated CLL. Sequenced by immunoSEQ multiplex PCR; TCRdb stores in-frame clones only, minus some. The sample consists of hundreds of thousands of clones, about three quarters of them appearing once. The sequenced sample was PBMCs, obtained after 24 months of ibrutinib treatment. These receptors were taken from a human donor with chronic lymphocytic leukemia. The CDR3 runs from the conserved cysteine through the conserved F or W. D genes are given only for firm matches. Rows give clone size only sometimes, using once, few, many, or a class for an expanded clone.

d_call: .; clone_size: .; j_call: TRBJ1-2; v_call: TRBV4-1; cdr3_nt: TGCGCCAGCAGCCAAGTAGACAGGACGGATGGCTACACCTTC; cdr3_aa: CASSQVDRTDGYTF
d_call: .; clone_size: .; j_call: TRBJ1-2; v_call: TRBV10-3; cdr3_nt: TGTGCCATCAGCCCAGGGTTATCTAACTATGGCTACACCTTC; cdr3_aa: CAISPGLSNYGYTF
d_call: .; clone_size: .; j_call: TRBJ1-2; v_call: TRBV4-2; cdr3_nt: TGTGCCAGCAGCCAAGAACTACTAGGTAACTATGGCTACACCTTC; cdr3_aa: CASSQELLGNYGYTF
d_call: .; clone_size: .; j_call: TRBJ1-2; v_call: TRBV9; cdr3_nt: TGTGCCAGCAACTTGGACGGCAGACTCTATGGCTACACCTTC; cdr3_aa: CASNLDGRLYGYTF
d_call: .; clone_size: .; j_call: TRBJ1-2; v_call: TRBV2; cdr3_nt: TGTGCCAGCATGAGTCTCTATGGCTACACCTTC; cdr3_aa: CASMSLYGYTF
d_call: .; clone_size: .; j_call: TRBJ2-3; v_call: TRBV10-3; cdr3_nt: TGTGCCATCAGTGAGCCCAGGGAGGAAGATACGCAGTATTTT; cdr3_aa: CAISEPREEDTQYF
d_call: .; clone_size: .; j_call: TRBJ2-7; v_call: TRBV9; cdr3_nt: TGTGCCAGCAGCAGCCTTCCTAACTCCTACGAGCAGTACTTC; cdr3_aa: CASSSLPNSYEQYF
d_call: .; clone_size: few; j_call: TRBJ1-2; v_call: TRBV7-2; cdr3_nt: TGTGCCAGCAGCCCCAAGGAGGACTACACCTTC; cdr3_aa: CASSPKEDYTF
d_call: .; clone_size: .; j_call: TRBJ2-7; v_call: TRBV10-2; cdr3_nt: TGCGCCAGCAGCGACGGACAGGTCGGGGGTGAGCAGTACTTC; cdr3_aa: CASSDGQVGGEQYF
d_call: .; clone_size: .; j_call: TRBJ1-5; v_call: TRBV7-8; cdr3_nt: TGTGCCAGCAGCTTCCTCGGCGGGGAACAGCCCCAGCATTTT; cdr3_aa: CASSFLGGEQPQHF
d_call: .; clone_size: .; j_call: TRBJ2-1; v_call: TRBV6-5; cdr3_nt: TGTGCCAGTGGAGGGAGGGGGCGAAACTACAATGAGCAGTTCTTC; cdr3_aa: CASGGRGRNYNEQFF
d_call: TRBD2; clone_size: .; j_call: TRBJ2-2; v_call: TRBV29-1; cdr3_nt: TGCAGCGTTGAATTTGCGGGAGGGCCAATGTTAAAATCTGCCGGGGAGCTGTTTTTT; cdr3_aa: CSVEFAGGPMLKSAGELFF
d_call: TRBD2; clone_size: .; j_call: TRBJ2-1; v_call: TRBV11-3; cdr3_nt: TGTGCCAGCAGCGCACGACTAGCGGGATATTCTGAGCAGTTCTTC; cdr3_aa: CASSARLAGYSEQFF
d_call: .; clone_size: .; j_call: TRBJ2-5; v_call: TRBV27; cdr3_nt: TGTGCCAGCAGTTCAACATACCAAGAGACCCAGTACTTC; cdr3_aa: CASSSTYQETQYF
d_call: TRBD2; clone_size: .; j_call: TRBJ2-3; v_call: TRBV11-3; cdr3_nt: TGTGCCAGCAGCTTGGCGGGAGAACTGGAAGATACGCAGTATTTT; cdr3_aa: CASSLAGELEDTQYF
d_call: .; clone_size: .; j_call: TRBJ1-1; v_call: TRBV18; cdr3_nt: TGTGCCAGCTCACCACCGGAGAACACTGAAGCTTTCTTT; cdr3_aa: CASSPPENTEAFF
d_call: TRBD1; clone_size: once; j_call: TRBJ1-2; v_call: TRBV28; cdr3_nt: TGTGCCAGCAGTTCCGAACAACAGGGGAACTATGGCTACACCTTC; cdr3_aa: CASSSEQQGNYGYTF
d_call: TRBD2; clone_size: once; j_call: TRBJ2-1; v_call: TRBV6-6; cdr3_nt: TGTGCCAGCAGTCCCCCCCCAGCGGGAACATATGAGCAGTTCTTC; cdr3_aa: CASSPPPAGTYEQFF
d_call: TRBD1; clone_size: .; j_call: TRBJ1-5; v_call: TRBV19; cdr3_nt: TGTGCCAGTAGTATAGACCCGGGACAGGGCCTTCAGCCCCAGCATTTT; cdr3_aa: CASSIDPGQGLQPQHF
d_call: TRBD1; clone_size: .; j_call: TRBJ2-7; v_call: TRBV9; cdr3_nt: TGTGCCAGCAGCGCGTGGGACAGGGAGAAGGAGGGCTACGAGCAGTACTTC; cdr3_aa: CASSAWDREKEGYEQYF
d_call: TRBD2; clone_size: .; j_call: TRBJ2-1; v_call: TRBV5-1; cdr3_nt: TGCGCCAGCAGCCTCGGGACTAGCGGGGCCTCTAGGCAGTTCTTC; cdr3_aa: CASSLGTSGASRQFF
d_call: TRBD1; clone_size: .; j_call: TRBJ1-5; v_call: TRBV5-6; cdr3_nt: TGTGCCAGCAGCTTAACGACAGGGGTGGGCAATCAGCCCCAGCATTTT; cdr3_aa: CASSLTTGVGNQPQHF
d_call: .; clone_size: .; j_call: TRBJ2-1; v_call: TRBV28; cdr3_nt: TGTGCCAGCAGTACCCCCGACAGTTACTACAATGAGCAGTTCTTC; cdr3_aa: CASSTPDSYYNEQFF
d_call: TRBD2; clone_size: .; j_call: TRBJ2-3; v_call: TRBV30; cdr3_nt: TGTGCCTGGACCCACCGACTAGCGGACACAGATACGCAGTATTTT; cdr3_aa: CAWTHRLADTDTQYF
d_call: TRBD1; clone_size: .; j_call: TRBJ2-5; v_call: TRBV27; cdr3_nt: TGTGCCAGCAGTTTTCGCGACAGGGGAAAGACCCAGTACTTC; cdr3_aa: CASSFRDRGKTQYF
d_call: TRBD2; clone_size: .; j_call: TRBJ2-7; v_call: TRBV11-2; cdr3_nt: TGTGCCAGCAGCACTCCTAGCGGGAGGCCCCCCTCCTACGAGCAGTACTTC; cdr3_aa: CASSTPSGRPPSYEQYF
d_call: TRBD1; clone_size: .; j_call: TRBJ1-5; v_call: TRBV19; cdr3_nt: TGTGCCAGTCAGGGACAGGATAATCAGCCCCAGCATTTT; cdr3_aa: CASQGQDNQPQHF
d_call: .; clone_size: .; j_call: TRBJ2-7; v_call: TRBV12-2; cdr3_nt: TGTGCAAGTCGCTTAGACGGGACAGCCGGTCCCCCGACCTCCTACGAGCAGTACTTC; cdr3_aa: CASRLDGTAGPPTSYEQYF
d_call: TRBD2; clone_size: .; j_call: TRBJ2-7; v_call: TRBV11-2; cdr3_nt: TGTGCCAGCAGCCTCCCGGGAGGGAGTAGATACGAGCAGTACTTC; cdr3_aa: CASSLPGGSRYEQYF
d_call: TRBD1; clone_size: .; j_call: TRBJ1-1; v_call: TRBV27; cdr3_nt: TGTGCCAGCAGTTCCTCCCCGGACAGGGGGGGCACTGAAGCTTTCTTT; cdr3_aa: CASSSSPDRGGTEAFF
d_call: .; clone_size: .; j_call: TRBJ2-1; v_call: TRBV6-5; cdr3_nt: TGTGCCAGCAGTTACTTACCCGGACTCTCCTACAATGAGCAGTTCTTC; cdr3_aa: CASSYLPGLSYNEQFF
d_call: .; clone_size: .; j_call: TRBJ2-3; v_call: TRBV6-5; cdr3_nt: TGTGCCAGCAGTTACGGGACACCGGGCACAGATACGCAGTATTTT; cdr3_aa: CASSYGTPGTDTQYF
d_call: .; clone_size: .; j_call: TRBJ2-5; v_call: TRBV7-2; cdr3_nt: TGTGCCAGCAGCCTACTTGTGGGACAAGAGACCCAGTACTTC; cdr3_aa: CASSLLVGQETQYF
d_call: .; clone_size: .; j_call: TRBJ1-5; v_call: TRBV18; cdr3_nt: TGTGCCAGCTCACCGGACAGACTTGGCTATCAGCCCCAGCATTTT; cdr3_aa: CASSPDRLGYQPQHF
d_call: .; clone_size: few; j_call: TRBJ1-1; v_call: TRBV9; cdr3_nt: TGTGCCAGCAGCGTGGCATTGAACACTGAAGCTTTCTTT; cdr3_aa: CASSVALNTEAFF
d_call: .; clone_size: .; j_call: TRBJ2-7; v_call: TRBV7-3; cdr3_nt: TGTGCCTGGGCCGGGCAGTTAGTTTACGAGCAGTACTTC; cdr3_aa: CAWAGQLVYEQYF
d_call: .; clone_size: .; j_call: TRBJ2-6; v_call: TRBV30; cdr3_nt: TGTGCCTGGAGTACGGGGTCTGGGGCCAACGTCCTGACTTTC; cdr3_aa: CAWSTGSGANVLTF
d_call: .; clone_size: once; j_call: TRBJ1-3; v_call: TRBV15; cdr3_nt: TGTGCCACCAGCAGGGTAATGACAGTCTCTGGAAACACCATATATTTT; cdr3_aa: CATSRVMTVSGNTIYF
d_call: TRBD1; clone_size: .; j_call: TRBJ1-2; v_call: TRBV30; cdr3_nt: TGTGCCTGGAGCGAAACCGGGACAGGGGGGAGCTATGGCTACACCTTC; cdr3_aa: CAWSETGTGGSYGYTF
d_call: .; clone_size: .; j_call: TRBJ1-3; v_call: TRBV29-1; cdr3_nt: TGCAGCGCCACAGGGACGGAAACTGGAAACACCATATATTTT; cdr3_aa: CSATGTETGNTIYF
d_call: TRBD1; clone_size: .; j_call: TRBJ1-6; v_call: TRBV30; cdr3_nt: TGTGCCTGGAGTGGGGACAGATGGGAGTTTTTGTTT; cdr3_aa: CAWSGDRWEFLF
d_call: .; clone_size: .; j_call: TRBJ1-1; v_call: TRBV2; cdr3_nt: TGTGCCAGCAAAAGACACACATACACTGAAGCTTTCTTT; cdr3_aa: CASKRHTYTEAFF